This paragraph reports one TCR beta chain. These data come from a study of T cell changes during pregnancy in multiple sclerosis. Germline V gene data show CDR1 as SGHAT and CDR2 as FQNNGV. This CDR3 spans 15 amino acids. Trimming cost V 4 bases and J 1 base, with 13 bases left between them. The method was immunoSEQ multiplex PCR; TCRdb's version includes in-frame clones alone and lacks a portion of them. The sample has approximately 46,000 clones, 80% to 90% seen once. This chain uses TRBV11-2 with TRBJ1-2; D not certain. Source: CD8+ T cells from peripheral blood mononuclear cells, taken in the second trimester of pregnancy. The TCR comes from a female donor with multiple sclerosis, enrolled in a pregnancy study. This CDR3 reads CASSSGSGVNYGYTF. The CDR3 DNA reads as TGTGCCAGCAGCTCAGGATCCGGTGTTAACTATGGCTACACCTTC.